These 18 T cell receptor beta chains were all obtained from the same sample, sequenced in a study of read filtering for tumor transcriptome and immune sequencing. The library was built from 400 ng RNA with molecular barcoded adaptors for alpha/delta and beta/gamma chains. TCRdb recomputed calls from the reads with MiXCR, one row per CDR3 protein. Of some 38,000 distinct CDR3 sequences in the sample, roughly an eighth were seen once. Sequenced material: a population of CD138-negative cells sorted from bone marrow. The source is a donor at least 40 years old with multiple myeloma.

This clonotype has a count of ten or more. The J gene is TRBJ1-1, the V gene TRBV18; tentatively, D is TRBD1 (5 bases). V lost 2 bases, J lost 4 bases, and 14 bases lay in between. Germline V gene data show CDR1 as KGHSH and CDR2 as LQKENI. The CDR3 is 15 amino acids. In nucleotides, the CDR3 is TGTGCCAGCTCACCATTTGGGGGAGGGAGCACTGAAGCTTTCTTT. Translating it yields CASSPFGGGSTEAFF.

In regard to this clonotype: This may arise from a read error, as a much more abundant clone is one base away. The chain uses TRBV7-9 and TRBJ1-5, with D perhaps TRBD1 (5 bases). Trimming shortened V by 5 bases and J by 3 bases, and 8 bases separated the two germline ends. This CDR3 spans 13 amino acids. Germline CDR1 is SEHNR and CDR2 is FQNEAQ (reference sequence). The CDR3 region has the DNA TGTGCCAGCAGCCGACAGACCAATCAGCCCCAGCATTTT. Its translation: CASSRQTNQPQHF.

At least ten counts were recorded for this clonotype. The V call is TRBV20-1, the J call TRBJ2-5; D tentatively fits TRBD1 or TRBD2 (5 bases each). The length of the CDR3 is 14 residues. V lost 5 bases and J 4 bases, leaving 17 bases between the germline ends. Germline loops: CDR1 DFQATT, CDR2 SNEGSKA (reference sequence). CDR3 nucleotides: TGCAGTGCTGGGACCAGCGCGTCAGGAGAGACCCAGTACTTC. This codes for CSAGTSASGETQYF.

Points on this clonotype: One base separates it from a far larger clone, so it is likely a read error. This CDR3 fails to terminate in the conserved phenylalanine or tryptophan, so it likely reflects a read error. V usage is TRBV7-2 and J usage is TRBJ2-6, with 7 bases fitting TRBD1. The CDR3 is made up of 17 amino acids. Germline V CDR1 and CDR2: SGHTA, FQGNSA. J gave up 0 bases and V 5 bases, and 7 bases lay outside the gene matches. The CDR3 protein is CASSPTGWGSGANVLTS. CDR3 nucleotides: TGTGCCAGCAGCCCGACAGGGTGGGGCTCTGGGGCCAACGTCCTGACTTCC.

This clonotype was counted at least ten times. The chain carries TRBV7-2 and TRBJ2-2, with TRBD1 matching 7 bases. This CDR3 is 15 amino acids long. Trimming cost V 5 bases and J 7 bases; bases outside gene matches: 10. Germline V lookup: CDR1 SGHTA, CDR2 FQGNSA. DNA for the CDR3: TGTGCCAGCAGCGTAGACAGGGTTTGGAACGGGGAGCTGTTTTTT. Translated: CASSVDRVWNGELFF.

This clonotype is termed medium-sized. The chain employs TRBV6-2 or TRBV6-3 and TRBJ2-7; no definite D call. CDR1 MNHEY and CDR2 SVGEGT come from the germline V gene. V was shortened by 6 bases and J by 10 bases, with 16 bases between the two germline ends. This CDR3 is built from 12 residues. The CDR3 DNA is TGTGCCAGCAGGTCGCCTCTGGAACGTCAGTACTTC. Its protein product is CASRSPLERQYF.

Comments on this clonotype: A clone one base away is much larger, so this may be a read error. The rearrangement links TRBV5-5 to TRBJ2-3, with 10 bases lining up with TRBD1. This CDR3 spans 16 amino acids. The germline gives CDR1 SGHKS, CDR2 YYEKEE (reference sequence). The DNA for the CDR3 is TGTGCCAGCAGCGAAACCGGGACAGGGGTCACAGATACGCAGTTTTTT. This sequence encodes CASSETGTGVTDTQFF.

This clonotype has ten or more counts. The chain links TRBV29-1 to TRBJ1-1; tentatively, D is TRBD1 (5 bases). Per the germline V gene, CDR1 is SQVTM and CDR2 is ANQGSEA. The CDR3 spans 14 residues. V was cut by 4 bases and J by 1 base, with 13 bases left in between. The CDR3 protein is CSVVPAGGNTEAFF. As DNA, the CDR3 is TGCAGCGTTGTGCCCGCGGGGGGGAACACTGAAGCTTTCTTT.

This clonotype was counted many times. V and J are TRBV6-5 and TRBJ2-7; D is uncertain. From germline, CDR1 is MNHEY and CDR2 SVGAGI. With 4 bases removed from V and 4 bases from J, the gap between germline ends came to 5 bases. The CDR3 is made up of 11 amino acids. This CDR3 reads CASSSPYEQYF. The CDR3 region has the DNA TGTGCCAGCAGTTCACCTTACGAGCAGTACTTC.

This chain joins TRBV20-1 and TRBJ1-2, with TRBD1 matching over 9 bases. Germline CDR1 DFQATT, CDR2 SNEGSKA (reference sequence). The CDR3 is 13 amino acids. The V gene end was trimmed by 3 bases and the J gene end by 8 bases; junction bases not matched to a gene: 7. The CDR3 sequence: CSAREQGAGGYTF. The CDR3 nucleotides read TGCAGTGCTAGGGAACAGGGGGCAGGAGGCTACACCTTC.

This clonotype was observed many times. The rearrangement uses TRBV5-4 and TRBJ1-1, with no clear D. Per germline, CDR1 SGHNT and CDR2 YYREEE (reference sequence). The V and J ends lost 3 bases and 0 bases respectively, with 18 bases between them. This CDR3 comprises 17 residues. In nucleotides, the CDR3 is TGTGCCAGCAGCTCTTCCAATTTAGATGAGCTGAACACTGAAGCTTTCTTT. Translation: CASSSSNLDELNTEAFF.

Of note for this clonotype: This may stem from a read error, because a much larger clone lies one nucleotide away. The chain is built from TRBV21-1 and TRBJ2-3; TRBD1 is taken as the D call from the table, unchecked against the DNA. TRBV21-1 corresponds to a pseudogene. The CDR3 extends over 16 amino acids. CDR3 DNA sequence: TGTGCCAGCAGCAAACCGGACAGGGGGCGTCCAGATGCGCAGTATTTT. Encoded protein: CASSKPDRGRPDAQYF.

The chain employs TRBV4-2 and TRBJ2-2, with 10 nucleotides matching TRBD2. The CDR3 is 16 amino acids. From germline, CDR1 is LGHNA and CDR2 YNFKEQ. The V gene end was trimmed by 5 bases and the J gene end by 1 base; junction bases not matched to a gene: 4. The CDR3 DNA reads TGTGCCAGCAGCTCGCGACTAGCGGGGAACACCGGGGAGCTGTTTTTT. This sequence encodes CASSSRLAGNTGELFF.

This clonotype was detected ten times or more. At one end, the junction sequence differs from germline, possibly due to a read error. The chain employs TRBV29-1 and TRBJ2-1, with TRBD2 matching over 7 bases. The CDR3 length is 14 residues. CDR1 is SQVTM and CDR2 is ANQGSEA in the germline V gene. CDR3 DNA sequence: TGCAGCGCTGAAAAGGCTAGCGGCTACAATGAGCAGTTCTTC. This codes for CSAEKASGYNEQFF.

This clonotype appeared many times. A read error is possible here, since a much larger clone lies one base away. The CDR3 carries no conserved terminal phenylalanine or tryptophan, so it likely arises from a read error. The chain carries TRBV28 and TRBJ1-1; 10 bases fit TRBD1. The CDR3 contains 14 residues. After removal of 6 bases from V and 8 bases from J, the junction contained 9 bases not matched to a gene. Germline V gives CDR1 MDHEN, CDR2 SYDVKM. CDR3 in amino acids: CASRQWTGGSEAFL. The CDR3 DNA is TGTGCCAGCAGGCAATGGACAGGGGGATCAGAAGCTTTCCTT.

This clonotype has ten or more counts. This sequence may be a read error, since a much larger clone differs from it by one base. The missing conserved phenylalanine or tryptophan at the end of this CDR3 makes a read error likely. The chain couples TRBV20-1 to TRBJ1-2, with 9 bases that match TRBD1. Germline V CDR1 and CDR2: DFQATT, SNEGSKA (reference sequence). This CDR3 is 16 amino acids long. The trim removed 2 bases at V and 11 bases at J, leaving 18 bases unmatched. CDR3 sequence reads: CSARKHPGQGTVPYTL. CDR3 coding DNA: TGCAGTGCTAGAAAACACCCGGGACAGGGTACGGTCCCTTACACCCTC.

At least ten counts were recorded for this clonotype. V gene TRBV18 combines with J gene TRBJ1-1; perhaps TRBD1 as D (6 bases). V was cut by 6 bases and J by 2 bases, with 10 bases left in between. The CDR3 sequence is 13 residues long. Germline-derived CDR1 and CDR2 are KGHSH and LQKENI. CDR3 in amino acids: CASSQDRNTEAFF. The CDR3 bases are TGTGCCAGCTCCCAGGACAGAAACACTGAAGCTTTCTTT.

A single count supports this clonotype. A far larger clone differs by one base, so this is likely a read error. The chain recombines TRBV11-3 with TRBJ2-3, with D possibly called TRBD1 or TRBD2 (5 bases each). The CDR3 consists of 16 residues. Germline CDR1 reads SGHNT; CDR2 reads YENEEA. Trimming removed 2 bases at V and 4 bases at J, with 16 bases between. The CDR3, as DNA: TGTGCCAGCAGCTTAATGAGAGGGCCGGGGCCAGATACGCAGTATTTT. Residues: CASSLMRGPGPDTQYF.